This T cell receptor (beta chain) was sequenced in a study of blood T cells in healthy people across ages. V lost 3 bases, J lost 4 bases, and 14 bases stayed unmatched. CDR1 is KGHDR, CDR2 SFDVKD, per germline. This CDR3 spans 18 amino acids. Primed by a sample-barcoded 5' primer and a J-beta primer mix, a second PCR proceeded for 7 to 11 cycles. Each of the cDNA molecules was tagged by a template-switch adaptor with 12 random nucleotides. MiXCR was run by TCRdb on the 5' RACE reads, yielding one entry per CDR3 protein. The sample records almost 550,000 distinct CDR3 sequences, 24% being singletons. The same data also went into a second study, on T cells of mothers and their children. That study reports: Donation was provided by three healthy Caucasian mothers along with their six children. The authors found no persistent microchimeric T cell clones.

J is TRBJ2-1 and V is TRBV24-1; 7 nucleotides match TRBD2. Material: blood. The sequence was collected from a boy under 18 in good health. The CDR3 nucleotides read TGTGCCACCAGTGATCCTTCCGGGGCGAGCGGGGCGTACAATGAGCAGTTCTTC. Protein: CATSDPSGASGAYNEQFF.